This TCR beta chain stems from a study of cytomegalovirus exposure and HLA in healthy donors. Whole-study context: The 120 validation repertoires matched the roughly 700 first-cohort repertoires in platform, a later analysis reported. Study-level points and caveats: There were around 160 TCR beta chains listed as cytomegalovirus-associated. Across donors, most TCRs were seen rarely, yet some public ones were widespread.

Donors came from a validation cohort of 90 to 150 subjects, distinct from the first 666-subject cohort. TCRdb keeps only in-frame clones here, not all; method: immunoSEQ multiplex PCR. Here the sample spans more than 120,000 clones, roughly 86% being singletons. A note on this clone: The antigen remains undetermined.

V lost 3 bases to trimming and J lost 0 bases; unmatched junction nucleotides: 13. Germline CDR1 and CDR2: SGHRS and YFSETQ. This CDR3 has 21 residues. This sequence originates from a man younger than 35 in good health and CMV-seropositive. Input material: PBMCs. The chain links TRBV5-1 to TRBJ1-6; TRBD1 matches 12 bases. In DNA, the CDR3 is TGCGCCAGCAGCTCCGGGACAGGGGGCCTAGATGGCGGCTCCTATAATTCACCCCTCCACTTT. The encoded protein is CASSSGTGGLDGGSYNSPLHF.